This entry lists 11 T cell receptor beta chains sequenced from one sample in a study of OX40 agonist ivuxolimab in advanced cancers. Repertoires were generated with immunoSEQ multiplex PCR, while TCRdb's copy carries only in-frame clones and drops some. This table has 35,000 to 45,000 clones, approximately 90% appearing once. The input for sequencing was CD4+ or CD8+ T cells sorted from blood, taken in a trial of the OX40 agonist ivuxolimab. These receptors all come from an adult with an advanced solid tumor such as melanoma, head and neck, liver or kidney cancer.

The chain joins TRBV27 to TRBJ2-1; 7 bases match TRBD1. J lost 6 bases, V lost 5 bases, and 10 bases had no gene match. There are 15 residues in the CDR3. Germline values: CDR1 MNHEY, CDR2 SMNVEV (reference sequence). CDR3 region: CASSTTGTVPNEQFF. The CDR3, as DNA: TGTGCCAGCAGTACCACCGGGACAGTGCCCAATGAGCAGTTCTTC.

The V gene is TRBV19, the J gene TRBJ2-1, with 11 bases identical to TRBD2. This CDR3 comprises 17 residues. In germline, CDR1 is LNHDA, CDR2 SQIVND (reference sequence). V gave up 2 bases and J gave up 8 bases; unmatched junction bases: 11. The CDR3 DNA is TGTGCCAGTAGTATACTCAAACTAGCGGGAGATACAGATGAGCAGTTCTTC. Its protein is CASSILKLAGDTDEQFF.

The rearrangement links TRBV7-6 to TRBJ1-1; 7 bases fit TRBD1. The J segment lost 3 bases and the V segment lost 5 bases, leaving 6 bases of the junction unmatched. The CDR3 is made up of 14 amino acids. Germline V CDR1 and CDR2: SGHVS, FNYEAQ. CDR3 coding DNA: TGTGCCAGCAGCGTAGGGCAGGGGGACACTGAAGCTTTCTTT. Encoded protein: CASSVGQGDTEAFF.

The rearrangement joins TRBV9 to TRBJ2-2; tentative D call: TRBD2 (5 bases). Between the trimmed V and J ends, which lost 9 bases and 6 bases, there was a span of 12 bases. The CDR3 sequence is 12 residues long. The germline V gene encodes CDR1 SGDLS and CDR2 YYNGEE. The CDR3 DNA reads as TGTGCCAACCCGCCCGGGGCCGGGGAGCTGTTTTTT. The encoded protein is CANPPGAGELFF.

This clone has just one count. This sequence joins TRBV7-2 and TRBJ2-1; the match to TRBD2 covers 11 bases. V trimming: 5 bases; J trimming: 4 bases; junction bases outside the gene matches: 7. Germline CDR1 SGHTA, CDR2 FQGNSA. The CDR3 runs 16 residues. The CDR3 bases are TGTGCCAGCAGCCTAAGACTAGCGGGATTATACAATGAGCAGTTCTTC. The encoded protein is CASSLRLAGLYNEQFF.

The CDR3 loop is CASSLSWETQYF. CDR3 sequence (DNA): TGCGCCAGCAGCTTGTCTTGGGAGACCCAGTACTTC. The genes are TRBV5-1 and TRBJ2-5; D gene ambiguous. This CDR3 contains 12 residues. From germline, CDR1 is SGHRS and CDR2 YFSETQ. V was shortened by 1 base and J by 5 bases, with 6 bases between the two germline ends.

The CDR3 is CAGGGDEQYF. In DNA, the CDR3 is TGCGCCGGGGGTGGGGACGAGCAGTACTTC. The chain recombines TRBV10-1 with TRBJ2-7; D is tentatively TRBD1 or TRBD2 (5 bases each). Germline V gene sequence: CDR1 WNHNN, CDR2 SYGVQD (reference sequence). The CDR3 totals 10 residues. V gave up 11 bases and J gave up 5 bases, with 10 bases separating them.

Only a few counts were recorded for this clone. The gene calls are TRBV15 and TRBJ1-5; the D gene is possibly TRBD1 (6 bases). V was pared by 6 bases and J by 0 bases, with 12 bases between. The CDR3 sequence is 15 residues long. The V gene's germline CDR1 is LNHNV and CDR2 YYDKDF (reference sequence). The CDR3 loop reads CATRFDRNSNQPQHF. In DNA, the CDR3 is TGTGCCACCAGGTTTGACAGGAATAGCAATCAGCCCCAGCATTTT.

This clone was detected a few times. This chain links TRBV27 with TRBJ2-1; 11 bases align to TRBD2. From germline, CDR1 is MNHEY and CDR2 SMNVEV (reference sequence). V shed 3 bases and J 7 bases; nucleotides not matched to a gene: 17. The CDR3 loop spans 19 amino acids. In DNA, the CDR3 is TGTGCCAGCAGTTTTGGACTAGCGGGTCTTAGGGGCCTAGGGAATGAGCAGTTCTTC. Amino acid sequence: CASSFGLAGLRGLGNEQFF.

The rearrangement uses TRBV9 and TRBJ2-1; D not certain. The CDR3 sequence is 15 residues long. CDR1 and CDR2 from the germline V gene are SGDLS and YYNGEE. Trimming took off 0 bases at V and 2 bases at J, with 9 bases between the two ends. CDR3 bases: TGTGCCAGCAGCGTAGCAGTCGAGGCCTACAATGAGCAGTTCTTC. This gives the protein CASSVAVEAYNEQFF.

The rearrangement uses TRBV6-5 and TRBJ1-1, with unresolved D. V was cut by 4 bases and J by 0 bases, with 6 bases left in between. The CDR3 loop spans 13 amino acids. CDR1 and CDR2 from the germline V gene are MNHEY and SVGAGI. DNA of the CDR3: TGTGCCAGCAGTTGGTCGGTGAACACTGAAGCTTTCTTT. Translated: CASSWSVNTEAFF.